This is a list of T cell receptor beta chains from one sample in a study of brain T cells in children with intractable seizures. Libraries were prepared by immunoSEQ multiplex PCR; TCRdb keeps only in-frame clonotypes and omits some of them. The sample comprises about 110,000 clones, approximately 94% of which are singletons, and roughly 4% rests with the top ten. Here the sequenced sample was peripheral blood, taken at surgery. The source is a boy less than two years old with hemimegalencephaly and intractable seizures. Both conserved end residues are part of each CDR3. Each record gives: V gene, clone size, J gene, D gene, CDR3 DNA, CDR3 protein. The D gene is left open where the match is weak. Clone size is given for some rows only: seen once, a few or many times, or a class if the clone is expanded.

v_gene: TRBV19; abundance: -; j_gene: TRBJ1-2; d_gene: -; CDR3nt: TGTGCCAGTAGTCCAGGGATAAACTATGGCTACACCTTC; CDR3aa: CASSPGINYGYTF
v_gene: TRBV28; abundance: -; j_gene: TRBJ2-7; d_gene: TRBD2; CDR3nt: TGTGCCAGCAGCTCCCGGGGTAGCGGGTTCGACGAGCAGTACTTC; CDR3aa: CASSSRGSGFDEQYF
v_gene: TRBV16; abundance: -; j_gene: TRBJ2-3; d_gene: -; CDR3nt: TGTGCCAGCAGCCGAGAGGAGGTCGCGGATACGCAGTATTTT; CDR3aa: CASSREEVADTQYF
v_gene: TRBV27; abundance: -; j_gene: TRBJ1-4; d_gene: TRBD1; CDR3nt: TGTGCCAGCAGCCTGACTCGTTGGACAGGTGAAAAACTGTTTTTT; CDR3aa: CASSLTRWTGEKLFF
v_gene: TRBV30; abundance: few; j_gene: TRBJ1-3; d_gene: -; CDR3nt: TGTGCCTGGAACCGGGACTCTGGAAACACCATATATTTT; CDR3aa: CAWNRDSGNTIYF
v_gene: TRBV7-3; abundance: -; j_gene: TRBJ2-1; d_gene: -; CDR3nt: TGTGCCAGCAGCTCAGGACTTTACAATGAGCAGTTCTTC; CDR3aa: CASSSGLYNEQFF
v_gene: TRBV6-2/TRBV6-3; abundance: -; j_gene: TRBJ1-3; d_gene: -; CDR3nt: TGTGCCAGCAGACCTCGATTCGGACAGCTCTCTGGAAACACCATATATTTT; CDR3aa: CASRPRFGQLSGNTIYF
v_gene: TRBV5-4; abundance: -; j_gene: TRBJ2-2; d_gene: -; CDR3nt: TGTGCCAGCAGTCGCCCCCACACCGGGGAGCTGTTTTTT; CDR3aa: CASSRPHTGELFF
v_gene: TRBV5-6; abundance: -; j_gene: TRBJ2-7; d_gene: TRBD1; CDR3nt: TGTGCCAGCAGCGCGCCACCGGACAGGCGACGAAACGAGCAGTACTTC; CDR3aa: CASSAPPDRRRNEQYF
v_gene: TRBV9; abundance: -; j_gene: TRBJ2-3; d_gene: TRBD2; CDR3nt: TGTGCCAGCAGCGTTTGGGAGCGGGAGACAGATACGCAGTATTTT; CDR3aa: CASSVWERETDTQYF